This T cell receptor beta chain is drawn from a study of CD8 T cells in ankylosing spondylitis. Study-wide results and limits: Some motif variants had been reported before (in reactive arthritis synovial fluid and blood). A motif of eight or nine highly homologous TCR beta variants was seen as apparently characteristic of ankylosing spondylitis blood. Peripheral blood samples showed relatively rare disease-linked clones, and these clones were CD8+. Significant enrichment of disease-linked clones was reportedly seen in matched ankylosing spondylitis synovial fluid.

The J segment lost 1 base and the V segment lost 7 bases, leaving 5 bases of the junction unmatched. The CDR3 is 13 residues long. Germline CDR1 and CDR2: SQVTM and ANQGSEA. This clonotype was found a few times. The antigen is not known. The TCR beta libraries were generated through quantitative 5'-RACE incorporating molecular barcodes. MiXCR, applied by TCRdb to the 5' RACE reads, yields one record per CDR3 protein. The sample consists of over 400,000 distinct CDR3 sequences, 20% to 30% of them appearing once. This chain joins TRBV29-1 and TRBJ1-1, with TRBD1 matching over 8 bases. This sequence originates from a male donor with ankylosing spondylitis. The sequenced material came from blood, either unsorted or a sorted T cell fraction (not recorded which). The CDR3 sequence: CSGSDRGNTEAFF. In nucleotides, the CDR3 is TGCAGCGGGTCTGACAGGGGGAACACTGAAGCTTTCTTT.